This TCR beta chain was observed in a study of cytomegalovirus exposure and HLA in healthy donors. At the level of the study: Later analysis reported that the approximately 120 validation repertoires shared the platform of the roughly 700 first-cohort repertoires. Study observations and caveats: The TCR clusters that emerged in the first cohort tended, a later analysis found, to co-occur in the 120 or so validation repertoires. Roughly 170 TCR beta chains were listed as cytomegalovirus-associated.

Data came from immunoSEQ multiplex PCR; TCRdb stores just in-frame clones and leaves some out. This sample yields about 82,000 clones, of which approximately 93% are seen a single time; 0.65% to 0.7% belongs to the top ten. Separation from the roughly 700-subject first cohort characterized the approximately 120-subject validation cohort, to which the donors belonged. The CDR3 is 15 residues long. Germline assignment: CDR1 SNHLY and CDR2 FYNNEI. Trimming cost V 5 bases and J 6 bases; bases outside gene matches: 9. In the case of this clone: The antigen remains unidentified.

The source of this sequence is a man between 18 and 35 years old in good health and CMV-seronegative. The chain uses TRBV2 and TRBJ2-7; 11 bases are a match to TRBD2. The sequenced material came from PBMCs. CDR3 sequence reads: CASSLAGGLGTEQYF. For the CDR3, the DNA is TGTGCCAGCAGTCTAGCGGGGGGCCTCGGGACCGAGCAGTACTTC. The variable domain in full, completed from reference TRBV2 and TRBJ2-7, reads EPEVTQTPSHQVTQMGQEVILRCVPISNHLYFYWYRQILGQKVEFLVSFYNNEISEKSEIFDDQFSVERPDGSNFTLKIRSTKLEDSAMYFCASSLAGGLGTEQYFGPGTRLTVT.